The entry that follows covers one TCR beta chain sequence. The data are from a study of blood T cell repertoires in COVID-19. Study overall: The origin of the acute and convalescent COVID-19 samples was the United States, Italy and Spain. Sources were T cells, B-cell-depleted T cells, or PBMCs; the material itself was cDNA or gDNA.

In the source study's methods: Cell counts per sample came from amplifying reference gene primers. Some clones are missing from TCRdb's copy, which holds only in-frame ones; the method was immunoSEQ multiplex PCR. V and J calls and clone size come straight from that table; D and trimming were deduced from the DNA. This repertoire shows about 39,000 clones, approximately 81% found once; its top ten account for 9% to 10%. The CDR3 loop spans 15 amino acids. Per the germline V gene, CDR1 is SGHRS and CDR2 is YFSETQ. Trimming removed 0 bases at V and 7 bases at J, with 17 bases between. The clonotype comes from a man aged 60-69 years in a cohort sampled during active COVID-19. Source material: peripheral blood. The chain joins TRBV5-1 to TRBJ2-7; no reliable D call. The CDR3 coding sequence is TGCGCCAGCAGCTTGGCTCAGGCCGGCCCTCGAGAGCAGTACTTC. Its protein product is CASSLAQAGPREQYF.